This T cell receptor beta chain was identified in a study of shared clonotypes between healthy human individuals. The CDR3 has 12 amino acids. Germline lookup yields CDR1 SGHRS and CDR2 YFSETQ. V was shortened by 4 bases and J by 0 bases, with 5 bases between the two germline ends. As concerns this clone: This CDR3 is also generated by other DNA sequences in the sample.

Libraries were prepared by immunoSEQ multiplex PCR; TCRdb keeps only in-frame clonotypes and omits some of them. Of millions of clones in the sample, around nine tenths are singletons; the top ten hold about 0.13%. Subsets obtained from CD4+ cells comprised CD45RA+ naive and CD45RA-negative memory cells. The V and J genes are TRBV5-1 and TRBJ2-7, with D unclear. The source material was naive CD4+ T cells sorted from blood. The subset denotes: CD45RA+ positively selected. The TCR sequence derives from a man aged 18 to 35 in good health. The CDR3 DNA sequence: TGCGCCAGCAGCCCTAGCTCCTACGAGCAGTACTTC. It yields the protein CASSPSSYEQYF.